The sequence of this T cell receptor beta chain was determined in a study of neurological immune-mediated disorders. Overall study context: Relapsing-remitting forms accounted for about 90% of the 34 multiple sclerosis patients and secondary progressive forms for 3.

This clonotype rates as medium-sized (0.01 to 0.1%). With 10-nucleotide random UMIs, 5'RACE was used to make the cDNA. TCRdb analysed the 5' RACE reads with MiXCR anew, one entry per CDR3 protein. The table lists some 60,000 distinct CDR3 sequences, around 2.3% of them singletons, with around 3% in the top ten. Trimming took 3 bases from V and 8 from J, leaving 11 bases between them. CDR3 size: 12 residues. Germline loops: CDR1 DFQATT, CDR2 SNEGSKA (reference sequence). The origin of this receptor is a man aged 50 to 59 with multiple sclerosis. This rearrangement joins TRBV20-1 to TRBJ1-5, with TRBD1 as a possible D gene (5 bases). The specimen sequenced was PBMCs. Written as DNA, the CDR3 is TGCAGTGCTAGTTCAGGGCTTGAGCCCCAGCATTTT. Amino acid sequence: CSASSGLEPQHF.